This TCR beta chain stems from a study of regulatory T cells in long-lasting Graves disease. This CDR3 region has 13 residues. Germline V gives CDR1 GTSNPN, CDR2 SVGIG (reference sequence). V lost 0 bases to trimming and J lost 7 bases, with 12 bases between them. Specified time point: persistent/refractory GD, antithyroid drugs over 5 years with positive TRAb. There was RNA extracted from PBMCs, and the TCR library was made from it. The diagnosis of Graves' disease used American Thyroid Association guidelines. The patients were enrolled through endocrinology in Xi'an, China. Notes on the study in general: Persistent Graves' patients showed a TCR diversity that was lower than that of newly diagnosed ones.

This clonotype was seen many times. Its antigen remains unidentified. Sequencing libraries for TCR beta were prepared with iRepertoire HTBI primers and Arm-PCR of CDR3 regions. Authors' data handling: The samples included approximately 60 TRBV and under 15 TRBJ segments. TCRdb passed the multiplex PCR reads through MiXCR, listing each CDR3 protein once. The V and J calls were determined by TCRdb, not by the authors. The sample carries roughly 400,000 distinct CDR3 sequences, around 20% recorded once. Sequencing was performed on peripheral blood mononuclear cells (PBMCs), taken when the disease was refractory, from a patient treated with antithyroid drugs. The TCR comes from a female donor with Graves disease. The V and J genes are TRBV30 and TRBJ1-2; perhaps TRBD1 as D (5 bases). This CDR3 reads CAWSVLKGSGYTF. For the CDR3, the DNA is TGTGCCTGGAGTGTATTGAAGGGGAGTGGCTACACCTTC.